This T cell receptor beta chain was recorded in a study of tumor-infiltrating lymphocytes in oesophageal squamous cell carcinoma. In this sample, this clonotype turned up a few times. TCRdb re-analysed the PCR reads in MiXCR, keeping a single row per CDR3 protein. In the table there are about 22,000 distinct CDR3 sequences, around 39% of which are singletons. The germline CDR1 and CDR2 sequences are SGHVS and FNYEAQ. The CDR3 covers 13 residues. V was trimmed by 5 bases and J by 2 bases, leaving 10 bases between them. This chain joins TRBV7-6 and TRBJ2-7, with D possibly being TRBD1 (5 bases). The sequenced material came from esophageal tumor tissue. The clonotype comes from a male donor with esophageal squamous cell carcinoma. DNA for the CDR3: TGTGCCAGCAGCGTAGGACACCCCTACGAGCAGTACTTC. It translates to CASSVGHPYEQYF.